This TCR beta chain was found in a study of regulatory T cells in long-lasting Graves disease. Ten or more counts support this clonotype. Antigen specificity is unknown. Library construction for TCR beta used iRepertoire HTBI primers and Arm-PCR of CDR3 regions. TCRdb reprocessed the multiplex PCR reads via MiXCR and lists one record per CDR3 protein. The sample has over 650,000 distinct CDR3 sequences, around 30% seen once; the top ten hold roughly 41%. Sample time point: persistent/refractory GD, antithyroid drugs over 5 years with positive TRAb. From PBMCs, RNA was extracted and then used to make the TCR library. As a group, patients came from one endocrinology department in Xi'an, China. V lost 6 bases, J lost 5 bases, and 16 bases lay in between. The germline V gene encodes CDR1 SGHAT and CDR2 FQNNGV. This CDR3 has 14 amino acids. Study conclusions and caveats: Persistent disease showed a preference for TRBV28, TRBJ1-2 and TRBJ2-5.

The sequences come from peripheral blood mononuclear cells (PBMCs), collected when the disease was refractory, from a patient treated with antithyroid drugs. This TCR was sampled from a female donor with Graves disease. The rearrangement links TRBV11-2 to TRBJ2-5; D might be TRBD2 (6 bases). DNA for the CDR3: TGTGCCAGCAGAAACCCTGCGGGAATGGAGACCCAGTACTTC. This sequence encodes CASRNPAGMETQYF.